This TCR beta chain was profiled in a study of TIL therapy for anti-PD-1-resistant metastatic lung cancer. Germline-derived CDR1 and CDR2 are SGHVS and FQNEAQ. Trimming removed 5 bases from V and 6 bases from J, with 8 bases in between. CDR3 length: 12 amino acids. The libraries were made with immunoSEQ v3. Profiling relied on immunoSEQ multiplex PCR, and the TCRdb table lists in-frame clones only, not all of them. The table lists approximately 22,000 clones, more than 65% of them singletons, with 1.5% to 2% in the top ten. The time point: pre-treatment sample, taken before nivolumab and TIL therapy. The chain recombines TRBV7-8 with TRBJ1-5; D is perhaps TRBD1 (5 bases). The source was blood, collected at baseline. The receptor comes from a person aged 25 to 80 with non-small cell lung cancer. CDR3 loop: CASSQGPQPQHF. CDR3 coding DNA: TGTGCCAGCAGCCAGGGCCCTCAGCCCCAGCATTTT.